This T cell receptor (beta chain) was profiled in a study of blood T cell repertoires in COVID-19. Study as a whole: Material from acute and convalescent COVID-19 was sourced from the United States, Italy and Spain. The analysed material was cDNA or gDNA that came from T cells, B-cell-depleted T cells, or PBMCs.

The V gene's germline CDR1 is SGHTA and CDR2 FQGNSA. V was shortened by 1 base and J by 4 bases, with 10 bases between the two germline ends. The CDR3 has 14 residues. Those enrolled in Seattle joined during active infection and were followed longitudinally afterward. In the study's own analysis: Amplified reference gene primers provided the basis for estimating nucleated cell counts. The protocol was immunoSEQ multiplex PCR, while the TCRdb copy is restricted to in-frame clones and leaves out a portion. The V and J calls and clone size were taken over from that table, and D and trimming were inferred from the DNA. The data contain about 200,000 clones, around 75% of them singletons.

The receptor's source is a woman aged 40 to 50 with COVID-19, enrolled during active disease. The sample was peripheral blood. The chain carries TRBV7-2 and TRBJ1-2, with TRBD1 as a possible D gene (5 bases). CDR3 sequence: CASSLDQGGYGYTF. For the CDR3, the DNA is TGTGCCAGCAGCTTAGATCAGGGCGGCTATGGCTACACCTTC.